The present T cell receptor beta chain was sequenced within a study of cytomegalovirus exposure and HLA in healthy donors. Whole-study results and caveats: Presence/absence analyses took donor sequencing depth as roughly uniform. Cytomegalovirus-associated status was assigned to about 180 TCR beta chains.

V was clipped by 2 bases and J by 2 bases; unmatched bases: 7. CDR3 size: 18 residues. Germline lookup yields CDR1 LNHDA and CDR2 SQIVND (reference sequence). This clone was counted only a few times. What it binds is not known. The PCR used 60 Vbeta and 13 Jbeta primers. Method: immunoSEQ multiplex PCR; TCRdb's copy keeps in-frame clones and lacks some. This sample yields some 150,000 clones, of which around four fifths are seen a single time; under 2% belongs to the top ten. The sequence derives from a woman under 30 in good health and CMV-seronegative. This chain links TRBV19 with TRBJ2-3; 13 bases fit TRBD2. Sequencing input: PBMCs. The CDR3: CASSIPQTSGGYTDTQYF. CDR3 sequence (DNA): TGTGCCAGTAGTATACCCCAGACTAGCGGGGGGTACACAGATACGCAGTATTTT.